This entry is about one TCR beta chain. Antigen: not known. This sample is drawn from a study of Ad26.COV2.S vaccination and SARS-CoV-2 variants. As for the study in general: Donor got 5x10^10 or 1x10^11 viral particles of Ad26.COV2.S.

General study results and limits: There was reportedly substantial breadth in spike-specific CD8+ and CD4+ T cell responses after vaccination.

This CDR3 region has 13 residues. V was cut by 1 base and J by 4 bases, with 6 bases left in between. The germline CDR1 and CDR2 sequences are KGHDR and SFDVKD. The data were produced by immunoSEQ multiplex PCR, yet TCRdb's version contains in-frame clones alone and is incomplete. The table records hundreds of thousands of clones, 89% of them present only once. Treatment of the sample: some 20 received Ad26.COV2.S at low or high dose, single or two shots; a few received placebo; per-sample allocation not given. Each sample was drawn 63 days after the first injection (of vaccine or placebo). The chain carries TRBV24-1 and TRBJ2-5; D gene uncertain. The TCR comes from a person between 18 and 59 years old who received the Ad26.COV2.S COVID-19 vaccine or a placebo. The sequencing used peripheral blood, collected in a trial of Ad26.COV2.S vaccine versus placebo. CDR3 loop: CATSDLVRETQYF. The CDR3 DNA follows: TGTGCCACCAGTGATTTAGTACGAGAGACCCAGTACTTC.